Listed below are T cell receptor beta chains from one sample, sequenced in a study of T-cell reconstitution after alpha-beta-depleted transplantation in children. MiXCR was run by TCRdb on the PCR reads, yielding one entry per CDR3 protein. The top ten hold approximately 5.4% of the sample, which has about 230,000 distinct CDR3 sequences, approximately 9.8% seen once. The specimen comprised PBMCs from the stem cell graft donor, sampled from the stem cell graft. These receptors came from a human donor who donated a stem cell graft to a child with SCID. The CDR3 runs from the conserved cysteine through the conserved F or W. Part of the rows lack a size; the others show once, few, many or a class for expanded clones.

CASSIGLAGGTDTQYF | TRBJ2-3 | TRBV7-9 | many
CASSLWDSAYEQYF | TRBJ2-7 | TRBV5-1 | many
CASSPDIHGAKNIQYF | TRBJ2-4 | TRBV3-1 | .
CASSRWDTTYEQYF | TRBJ2-7 | TRBV12-3/TRBV12-4 | few
CASSLGDSVNTEAFF | TRBJ1-1 | TRBV5-1 | many
CASSLAFAYGYTF | TRBJ1-2 | TRBV11-2 | .
CASCLSRSNTGELFF | TRBJ2-2 | TRBV5-1 | once
CASSLTGAGQETQYF | TRBJ2-5 | TRBV5-1 | many
CASSLGLLNQPQHF | TRBJ1-5 | TRBV7-2 | .
CASSQDPGGAPLDSPLHF | TRBJ1-6 | TRBV4-2 | many
CASSFKGVRYEQYF | TRBJ2-7 | TRBV12-3/TRBV12-4 | many
CASRAGVNTGELFF | TRBJ2-2 | TRBV7-2 | many
CASSRGGPSQETQYF | TRBJ2-5 | TRBV5-6 | many
CASSFRSGGTEAFF | TRBJ1-1 | TRBV7-2 | many
CSVEGGVLGAFF | TRBJ1-1 | TRBV29-1 | many
CASISPRDSSPTF | TRBJ1-2 | TRBV12-3/TRBV12-4 | many
CASSSPRTSGYNEQFF | TRBJ2-1 | TRBV7-2 | .
CSDARGDQSGTDTQYF | TRBJ2-3 | TRBV20-1 | many
CASSPQEASTDTQYF | TRBJ2-3 | TRBV6-1 | many
CASSQKNSYEQYF | TRBJ2-7 | TRBV4-1 | many
CAWSIGDTGELFF | TRBJ2-2 | TRBV30 | few
CASRQGTVNQPQHF | TRBJ1-5 | TRBV28 | many
CASSQQVGTGQSGANVLTF | TRBJ2-6 | TRBV3-1 | .
CAISGTGTMPLRAFF | TRBJ1-1 | TRBV10-3 | many
CSASRQGRVETQYF | TRBJ2-5 | TRBV20-1 | many
CASSLEQGINEQYF | TRBJ2-7 | TRBV5-1 | many
CSARVVLNTEAFF | TRBJ1-1 | TRBV20-1 | many
CSVRRKTGGNTEAFF | TRBJ1-1 | TRBV29-1 | .
CASSQALAGGYLDEQFF | TRBJ2-1 | TRBV4-3 | many
CASSRQGLSGNTIYF | TRBJ1-3 | TRBV7-2 | many
CASLVDHGNEQFF | TRBJ2-1 | TRBV6-6 | many
CASSLGQGYDTDTQYF | TRBJ2-3 | TRBV7-6 | many
CASVGLAGDNTGELFF | TRBJ2-2 | TRBV5-1 | many
CSARGGINQPQHF | TRBJ1-5 | TRBV20-1 | many
CASSLDGGGYNEQFF | TRBJ2-1 | TRBV5-6 | many
CAIGGQGNTEAFF | TRBJ1-1 | TRBV10-3 | many
CASGRGVENTEAFF | TRBJ1-1 | TRBV5-1 | many
CASSLVFSPLGGYEQYF | TRBJ2-7 | TRBV7-8 | many
CASSLTSGLNTEAFF | TRBJ1-1 | TRBV5-1 | many
CASSFDVGNTGELFF | TRBJ2-2 | TRBV7-8 | .
CASSLDLSSYNEQFF | TRBJ2-1 | TRBV7-9 | many
CASSFGQGSLEQYF | TRBJ2-7 | TRBV5-1 | many
CASSVQETQYF | TRBJ2-5 | TRBV12-3/TRBV12-4 | many
CASSFQLDREFGDTQYF | TRBJ2-3 | TRBV6-5 | many
CASSLDGLYYEQYF | TRBJ2-7 | TRBV12-3/TRBV12-4 | many
CAIGRTGTGDSPLHF | TRBJ1-6 | TRBV10-3 | many
CASSLSGAATYEQYF | TRBJ2-7 | TRBV27 | many
CASSPSTGDYEQYF | TRBJ2-7 | TRBV18 | many
CASSHNGGGANTGELFF | TRBJ2-2 | TRBV4-3 | .
CASSYGGAGGVEQFF | TRBJ2-1 | TRBV6-5 | .
CASSLERGRVGSPLHF | TRBJ1-6 | TRBV5-1 | many
CASSSQGSEAFF | TRBJ1-1 | TRBV5-1 | .
CASSSNPSSGGAAYEQYF | TRBJ2-7 | TRBV5-1 | many
CSARPGTRNRYEQYF | TRBJ2-7 | TRBV20-1 | .
CASSLAGTADGYTF | TRBJ1-2 | TRBV7-9 | many
CASSFRSETQYF | TRBJ2-5 | TRBV7-9 | many